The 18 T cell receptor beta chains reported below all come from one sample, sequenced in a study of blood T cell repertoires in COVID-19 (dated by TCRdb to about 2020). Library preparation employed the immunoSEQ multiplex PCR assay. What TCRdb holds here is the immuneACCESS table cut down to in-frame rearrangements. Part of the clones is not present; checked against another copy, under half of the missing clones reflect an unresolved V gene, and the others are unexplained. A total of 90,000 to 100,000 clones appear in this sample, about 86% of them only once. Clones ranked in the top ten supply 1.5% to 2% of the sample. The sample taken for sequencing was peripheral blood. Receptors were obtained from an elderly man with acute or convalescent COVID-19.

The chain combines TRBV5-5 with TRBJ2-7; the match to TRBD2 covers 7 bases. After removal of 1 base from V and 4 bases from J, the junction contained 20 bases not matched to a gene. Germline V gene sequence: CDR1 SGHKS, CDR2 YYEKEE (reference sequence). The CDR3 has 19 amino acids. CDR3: CASSLLGQSREGGPYEQYF. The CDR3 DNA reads TGTGCCAGCAGCTTGCTTGGGCAGTCGAGGGAGGGAGGGCCTTACGAGCAGTACTTC.

The CDR3 spells CASSLLMNTEAFF. CDR3 in DNA: TGTGCCAGCAGCCTACTCATGAACACTGAAGCTTTCTTT. The genes are TRBV7-2 and TRBJ1-1; D uncertain. The CDR3 runs to 13 residues. Trimming shortened V by 5 bases and J by 0 bases, and 7 bases separated the two germline ends. Germline CDR1 reads SGHTA; CDR2 reads FQGNSA.

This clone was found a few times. The chain's CDR3 is CASSQDPLAEPQHF. The CDR3 bases are TGTGCCAGCAGCCAAGATCCGTTGGCCGAGCCCCAGCATTTT. The V gene is TRBV3-1 (or the pseudogene TRBV3-2), the J gene TRBJ1-5; D unresolved. In germline, CDR1 is LGHDT, CDR2 YNNKEL (reference sequence). The V and J ends lost 0 bases and 8 bases respectively, with 11 bases between them. The length of the CDR3 is 14 residues.

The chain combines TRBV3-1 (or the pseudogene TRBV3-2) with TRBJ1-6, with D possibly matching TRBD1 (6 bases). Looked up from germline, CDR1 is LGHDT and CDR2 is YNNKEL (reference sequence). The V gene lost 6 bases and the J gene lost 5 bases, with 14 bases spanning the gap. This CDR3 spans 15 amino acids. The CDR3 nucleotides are TGTGCCAGCAGACCGGGACACTACAATAATTCACCCCTCCACTTT. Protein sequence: CASRPGHYNNSPLHF.

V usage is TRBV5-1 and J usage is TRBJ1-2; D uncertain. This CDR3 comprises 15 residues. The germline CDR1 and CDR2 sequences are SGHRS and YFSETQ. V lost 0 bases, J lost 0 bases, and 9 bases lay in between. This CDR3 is CASSLASLSNYGYTF. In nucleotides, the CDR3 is TGCGCCAGCAGCTTGGCCTCTCTCTCTAACTATGGCTACACCTTC.

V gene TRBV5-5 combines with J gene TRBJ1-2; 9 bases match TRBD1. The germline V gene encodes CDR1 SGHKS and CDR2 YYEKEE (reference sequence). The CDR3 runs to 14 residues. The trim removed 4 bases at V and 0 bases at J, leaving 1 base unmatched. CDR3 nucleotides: TGTGCCAGCAGCCGACAGGGGGCTAACTATGGCTACACCTTC. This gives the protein CASSRQGANYGYTF.

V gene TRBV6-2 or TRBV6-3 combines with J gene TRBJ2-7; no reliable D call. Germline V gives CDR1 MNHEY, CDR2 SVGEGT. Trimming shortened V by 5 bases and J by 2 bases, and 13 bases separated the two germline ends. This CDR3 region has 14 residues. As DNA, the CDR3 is TGTGCCAGCAGTACCCCGGCGGTGACCTACGAGCAGTACTTC. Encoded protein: CASSTPAVTYEQYF.

The DNA of the CDR3 is TGTGCCAGCAGTTTTAAGCTAGCGGGAGGTGGGGCGAGGACCGGGGAGCTGTTTTTT. Its protein is CASSFKLAGGGARTGELFF. V is TRBV27 and J is TRBJ2-2; TRBD2 matches at 11 bases. V gave up 3 bases and J gave up 5 bases; unmatched junction bases: 14. Germline CDR1 is MNHEY and CDR2 is SMNVEV (reference sequence). The CDR3 sequence is 19 residues long.

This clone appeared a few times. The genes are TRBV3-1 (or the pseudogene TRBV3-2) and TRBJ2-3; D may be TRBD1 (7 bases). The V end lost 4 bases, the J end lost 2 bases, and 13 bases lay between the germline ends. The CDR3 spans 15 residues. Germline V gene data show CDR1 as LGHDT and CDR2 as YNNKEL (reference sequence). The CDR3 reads CASSRFRGDTDTQYF. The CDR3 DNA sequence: TGTGCCAGCAGCCGCTTCAGGGGGGACACAGATACGCAGTATTTT.

Written as DNA, the CDR3 is TGTGCCAGCAGCGGTATAGTGTTCTACGAGCAGTACTTC. Its protein is CASSGIVFYEQYF. This sequence joins TRBV11-2 and TRBJ2-7, with D hard to call. The CDR3 consists of 13 residues. The germline gives CDR1 SGHAT, CDR2 FQNNGV. The germline V and J ends were trimmed by 5 bases and 3 bases, with 11 bases remaining between them.

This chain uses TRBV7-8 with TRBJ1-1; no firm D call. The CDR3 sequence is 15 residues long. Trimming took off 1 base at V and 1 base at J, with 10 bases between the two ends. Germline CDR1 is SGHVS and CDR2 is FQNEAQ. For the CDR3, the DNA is TGTGCCAGCAGCTTAGGCAACACACCGAACACTGAAGCTTTCTTT. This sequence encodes CASSLGNTPNTEAFF.

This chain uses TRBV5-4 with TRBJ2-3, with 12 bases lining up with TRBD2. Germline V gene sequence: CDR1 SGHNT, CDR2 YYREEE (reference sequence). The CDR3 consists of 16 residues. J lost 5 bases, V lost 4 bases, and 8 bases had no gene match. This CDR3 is CASSRTSGVLGDTQYF. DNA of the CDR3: TGTGCCAGCAGCCGGACTAGCGGGGTACTAGGAGATACGCAGTATTTT.

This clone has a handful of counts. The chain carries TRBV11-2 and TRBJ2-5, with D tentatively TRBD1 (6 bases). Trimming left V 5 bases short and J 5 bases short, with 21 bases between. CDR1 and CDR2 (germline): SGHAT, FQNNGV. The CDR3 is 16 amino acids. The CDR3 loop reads CASSRLRGLARETQYF. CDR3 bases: TGTGCCAGCAGCCGCTTAAGGGGGTTGGCTCGGGAGACCCAGTACTTC.

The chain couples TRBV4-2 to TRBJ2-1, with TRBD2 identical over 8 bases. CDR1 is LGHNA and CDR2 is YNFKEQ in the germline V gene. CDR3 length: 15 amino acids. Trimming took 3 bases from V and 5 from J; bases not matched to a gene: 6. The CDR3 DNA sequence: TGTGCCAGCAGCCAGGAGGGACTAGGAGACAATGAGCAGTTCTTC. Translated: CASSQEGLGDNEQFF.

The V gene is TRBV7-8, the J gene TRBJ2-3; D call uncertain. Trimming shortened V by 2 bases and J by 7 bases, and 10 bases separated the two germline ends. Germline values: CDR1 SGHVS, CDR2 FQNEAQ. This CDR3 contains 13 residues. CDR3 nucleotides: TGTGCCAGCAGCTTATCCGGTTCGAATACGCAGTATTTT. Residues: CASSLSGSNTQYF.

This CDR3 is CASSTSFGAGYTF. The CDR3 DNA is TGTGCCAGTAGTACCTCGTTTGGGGCTGGCTACACCTTC. The V and J genes are TRBV19 and TRBJ1-2; perhaps TRBD1 as D (5 bases). The V end lost 4 bases, the J end lost 7 bases, and 13 bases lay between the germline ends. The germline CDR1 and CDR2 sequences are LNHDA and SQIVND (reference sequence). There are 13 residues in the CDR3. The full variable domain, with the rest looked up from reference TRBV19 and TRBJ1-2, is DGGITQSPKYLFRKEGQNVTLSCEQNLNHDAMYWYRQDPGQGLRLIYYSQIVNDFQKGDIAEGYSVSREKKESFPLTVTSAQKNPTAFYLCASSTSFGAGYTFGSGTRLTVV.

CDR3 region: CASSSRIAGPSTDTQYF. CDR3 DNA: TGTGCCAGCAGCTCGCGCATAGCGGGACCTAGCACAGATACGCAGTATTTT. The chain joins TRBV7-9 to TRBJ2-3; the match to TRBD2 covers 8 bases. V shed 4 bases, J shed 0 bases, and the junction held 9 bases outside the gene matches. Germline CDR1 is SEHNR and CDR2 is FQNEAQ (reference sequence). The CDR3 is 17 residues long.

The DNA of the CDR3 is TGTGCCAGCAGTTTTGGCAGGGACTACCTCTCCTACGAGCAGTACTTC. Protein product: CASSFGRDYLSYEQYF. V is TRBV28 and J is TRBJ2-7; TRBD2 aligns across 7 bases. Germline-derived CDR1 and CDR2 are MDHEN and SYDVKM. The junction had 8 bases not matched to a gene; V was cut back by 3 bases and J by 0 bases. The CDR3 runs 16 residues.